The subject of this entry is one T cell receptor beta chain. The antigen remains unidentified. The assay was immunoSEQ multiplex PCR, and TCRdb's table has in-frame clones only and misses some. The table lists tens of thousands of clones, 70% to 90% of them singletons, with about 5% in the top ten. The entry originates in a study of T cell responses to AZD1222 COVID-19 vaccine. The study's findings and limits: Unmutated variant regions are reportedly the target of nearly half of TCRs that are spike-specific. Females made up more of the donors, who were largely white British, and clonal diversity may have come out too low.

The CDR3 totals 14 residues. Per the germline V gene, CDR1 is MNHNS and CDR2 is SASEGT. V was trimmed by 3 bases and J by 5 bases, leaving 11 bases between them. This rearrangement joins TRBV6-1 to TRBJ2-1; no definite D call. This sequence originates from an adult who received the AZD1222 COVID-19 vaccine. The sample consisted of peripheral blood, taken 28 days after the second AZD1222 dose. Here the CDR3 DNA reads TGTGCCAGCAGTGAGATCGGGCGTAACAATGAGCAGTTCTTC. It encodes CASSEIGRNNEQFF.